The 24 T cell receptor beta chains listed next were all sequenced from one sample in a study of blood T cell repertoires in COVID-19 (dated by TCRdb to the early 2020s). The library relied on the immunoSEQ multiplex PCR assay. Entries here come from immuneACCESS through TCRdb and include only in-frame sequences with V and J called. Some clones fail to appear in such tables; in the studies checked, an unresolved V gene covers under half of the shortfall, and the cause of the remainder is unknown. The sample contains about 84,000 clones, 83% of them found a single time. The top ten constitute 35% to 40% of the sample. Sequencing input: peripheral blood. These receptors came from a man older than 75 with active or convalescent COVID-19.

The chain employs TRBV7-2 and TRBJ2-5; D may be TRBD1 (6 bases). V was shortened by 4 bases and J by 4 bases, with 19 bases between the two germline ends. Germline V lookup: CDR1 SGHTA, CDR2 FQGNSA. CDR3 length: 16 amino acids. The CDR3 coding sequence is TGTGCCAGCAGCTCGAGAACAGGGTATCTGGCAGAGACCCAGTACTTC. Amino acids: CASSSRTGYLAETQYF.

The chain recombines TRBV5-1 with TRBJ2-3; 9 bases align to TRBD2. CDR1 SGHRS and CDR2 YFSETQ come from the germline V gene. The length of the CDR3 is 16 residues. Losses at the gene ends were 4 bases for V and 3 bases for J; bases not matched to a gene: 9. Here the CDR3 reads CASSLGGGAATDTQYF. The CDR3 nucleotides are TGCGCCAGCAGCCTGGGCGGGGGGGCCGCGACAGATACGCAGTATTTT. Full variable domain (rest looked up from reference TRBV5-1 and TRBJ2-3): KAGVTQTPRYLIKTRGQQVTLSCSPISGHRSVSWYQQTPGQGLQFLFEYFSETQRNKGNFPGRFSGRQFSNSRSEMNVSTLELGDSALYLCASSLGGGAATDTQYFGPGTRLTVL.

The chain employs TRBV7-9 and TRBJ2-7; 14 positions match TRBD2. V trimming: 5 bases; J trimming: 6 bases; junction bases outside the gene matches: 9. The CDR3 runs 16 residues. CDR1 is SEHNR and CDR2 is FQNEAQ in the germline V gene (reference sequence). The CDR3 DNA follows: TGTGCCAGCAGCCTCCCGGGACTAGCGGGAGCGGTCGAGCAGTACTTC. Protein: CASSLPGLAGAVEQYF. The complete variable domain, with remaining parts taken from reference TRBV7-9 and TRBJ2-7, reads DTGVSQNPRHKITKRGQNVTFRCDPISEHNRLYWYRQTLGQGPEFLTYFQNEAQLEKSRLLSDRFSAERPKGSFSTLEIQRTEQGDSAMYLCASSLPGLAGAVEQYFGPGTRLTVT.

This chain uses TRBV5-4 with TRBJ2-7; TRBD2 agrees at 7 bases. Germline V gene sequence: CDR1 SGHNT, CDR2 YYREEE (reference sequence). J gave up 0 bases and V 0 bases, and 3 bases lay outside the gene matches. The CDR3 has 15 amino acids. The CDR3 spells CASSLDGGSSYEQYF. The CDR3 bases are TGTGCCAGCAGCTTGGATGGCGGGAGCTCCTACGAGCAGTACTTC.

Only a few counts were recorded for this clone. The chain carries TRBV5-1 and TRBJ2-3, with 7 nucleotides matching TRBD1. V trimming: 0 bases; J trimming: 0 bases; junction bases outside the gene matches: 4. CDR3 length equals 16 residues. Germline loops: CDR1 SGHRS, CDR2 YFSETQ. CDR3 nucleotides: TGCGCCAGCAGCTTGGCGGGACAGAGAAGCACAGATACGCAGTATTTT. It codes for CASSLAGQRSTDTQYF. Full variable domain (rest looked up from reference TRBV5-1 and TRBJ2-3): KAGVTQTPRYLIKTRGQQVTLSCSPISGHRSVSWYQQTPGQGLQFLFEYFSETQRNKGNFPGRFSGRQFSNSRSEMNVSTLELGDSALYLCASSLAGQRSTDTQYFGPGTRLTVL.

The chain recombines TRBV5-6 with TRBJ1-3, with TRBD1 identical over 7 bases. V was pared by 1 base and J by 5 bases, with 6 bases of the junction left unmatched. The V gene's germline CDR1 is SGHDT and CDR2 YYEEEE. CDR3 length: 15 amino acids. CDR3 protein: CASSLTGDYRNTIYF. In DNA form, the CDR3 reads TGTGCCAGCAGCTTGACAGGGGATTATCGAAACACCATATATTTT.

V and J are TRBV30 and TRBJ2-1; D gene uncertain. The CDR3 loop spans 17 amino acids. CDR1 GTSNPN and CDR2 SVGIG come from the germline V gene (reference sequence). V was clipped by 2 bases and J by 0 bases, with 17 bases between them. CDR3 protein: CAWSRRMFAASYNEQFF. The CDR3 region has the DNA TGTGCCTGGAGTCGTCGCATGTTTGCGGCCTCCTACAATGAGCAGTTCTTC.

This chain uses TRBV5-8 with TRBJ1-2; 7 bases fit TRBD1. The CDR3 totals 15 residues. Germline CDR1 reads SGHTS; CDR2 reads YDEGEE. V was pared by 4 bases and J by 4 bases, with 10 bases of the junction left unmatched. CDR3 amino acids: CASSAARTGFYGYTF. The CDR3 DNA follows: TGTGCCAGCAGCGCAGCCCGGACAGGATTCTATGGCTACACCTTC.

This clone showed up just a few times. This rearrangement joins TRBV19 to TRBJ1-5, with unresolved D. CDR1 LNHDA and CDR2 SQIVND come from the germline V gene (reference sequence). Trimming took off 6 bases at V and 3 bases at J, with 12 bases between the two ends. This CDR3 is built from 14 residues. This CDR3 is CASRRAGDNQPQHF. CDR3 DNA sequence: TGTGCCAGTAGGAGGGCCGGGGACAATCAGCCCCAGCATTTT.

This CDR3 is CAWSNSPGELFF. In nucleotides, the CDR3 is TGTGCCTGGAGTAACTCTCCCGGGGAGCTGTTTTTT. V usage is TRBV30 and J usage is TRBJ2-2; D remains unclear. Trimming removed 2 bases at V and 6 bases at J, with 7 bases between. The CDR3 is 12 residues long. CDR1 is GTSNPN, CDR2 SVGIG, per germline (reference sequence).

This clone was counted a single time. The genes are TRBV4-3 and TRBJ2-3; 14 bases match TRBD2. The CDR3 has 17 amino acids. The V gene's germline CDR1 is LGHNA and CDR2 YSLEER. V was clipped by 0 bases and J by 4 bases; unmatched bases: 3. This CDR3 is CASSQDGTSGSPDTQYF. The CDR3 DNA is TGCGCCAGCAGCCAAGATGGGACTAGCGGGAGCCCAGATACGCAGTATTTT.

The chain recombines TRBV5-4 with TRBJ2-2, with TRBD2 matching over 11 bases. After removal of 4 bases from V and 7 bases from J, the junction contained 9 bases not matched to a gene. Germline CDR1 is SGHNT and CDR2 is YYREEE (reference sequence). This CDR3 region has 16 residues. The CDR3 DNA sequence: TGTGCCAGCAGCAGTTTAGCGGGAGGGCCGGGCGGGGAGCTGTTTTTT. It specifies CASSSLAGGPGGELFF. Using reference TRBV5-4 and TRBJ2-2 for the parts outside the CDR3, the full variable domain is ETGVTQSPTHLIKTRGQQVTLRCSSQSGHNTVSWYQQALGQGPQFIFQYYREEENGRGNFPPRFSGLQFPNYSSELNVNALELDDSALYLCASSSLAGGPGGELFFGEGSRLTVL.

A single count supports this clone. The rearrangement links TRBV6-5 to TRBJ2-3, with D possibly being TRBD2 (6 bases). V was pared by 9 bases and J by 6 bases, with 16 bases between. The CDR3 runs 13 residues. Germline CDR1 MNHEY, CDR2 SVGAGI. The CDR3 nucleotides read TGTGCCAGAGCCGGGAGCGGAAGGGATACGCAGTATTTT. It specifies CARAGSGRDTQYF.

The CDR3 protein is CATRLAGLSYEQYF. The CDR3 DNA sequence: TGTGCCACAAGACTAGCGGGACTCTCCTACGAGCAGTACTTC. This chain connects TRBV6-6 to TRBJ2-7; 11 bases agree with TRBD2. Germline V gives CDR1 MNHNY, CDR2 SVGAGI (reference sequence). After removal of 10 bases from V and 0 bases from J, the junction contained 5 bases not matched to a gene. There are 14 residues in the CDR3.

The gene calls are TRBV7-2 and TRBJ1-1, with TRBD1 matching over 7 bases. Trimming removed 5 bases from V and 1 base from J; junction bases left unmatched: 4. Germline lookup yields CDR1 SGHTA and CDR2 FQGNSA. The CDR3 extends over 14 amino acids. CDR3 sequence reads: CASSPGGRNTEAFF. CDR3 DNA sequence: TGTGCCAGCAGCCCAGGGGGGAGGAACACTGAAGCTTTCTTT. The full variable domain, rest sourced from reference TRBV7-2 and TRBJ1-1, is GAGVSQSPSNKVTEKGKDVELRCDPISGHTALYWYRQSLGQGLEFLIYFQGNSAPDKSGLPSDRFSAERTGGSVSTLTIQRTQQEDSAVYLCASSPGGRNTEAFFGQGTRLTVV.

The V call is TRBV18, the J call TRBJ1-1; no reliable D call. The CDR3 length is 13 residues. V gave up 3 bases and J gave up 2 bases, with 7 bases separating them. Germline CDR1 is KGHSH and CDR2 is LQKENI. The CDR3 nucleotides are TGTGCCAGCTCACCCACAGAAAACACTGAAGCTTTCTTT. It yields the protein CASSPTENTEAFF.

This clone was seen once. The chain carries TRBV6-5 and TRBJ1-2; 7 bases are shared with TRBD1. Germline loops: CDR1 MNHEY, CDR2 SVGAGI. Trimming at V came to 7 bases and at J to 7 bases, leaving 9 bases not matched to a gene. The CDR3 is 13 residues long. CDR3 region: CASTLRTGGGYTF. CDR3 bases: TGTGCCAGCACCCTCCGGACAGGAGGTGGCTACACCTTC.

The rearrangement joins TRBV30 to TRBJ2-5; tentatively, D is TRBD2 (6 bases). The CDR3 runs 14 residues. CDR1 and CDR2 from the germline V gene are GTSNPN and SVGIG (reference sequence). V shed 2 bases and J shed 4 bases, with 14 bases lying between them. The CDR3 nucleotides are TGTGCCTGGAGTAATGGGCGGGGAGGAGAGACCCAGTACTTC. Amino acids: CAWSNGRGGETQYF.

The chain joins TRBV30 to TRBJ1-1; 7 bases line up with TRBD1. The germline gives CDR1 GTSNPN, CDR2 SVGIG (reference sequence). CDR3 size: 13 residues. The junction had 3 bases not matched to a gene; V was cut back by 0 bases and J by 5 bases. The CDR3 region has the DNA TGTGCCTGGAGTGTAACCAGGGGGACTGAAGCTTTCTTT. It translates to CAWSVTRGTEAFF.

Note on this clone: Other DNA sequences in this specimen translate into the identical CDR3. This chain joins TRBV5-4 and TRBJ2-7; TRBD1 is a possible D gene (6 bases). Germline V gene sequence: CDR1 SGHNT, CDR2 YYREEE (reference sequence). The CDR3 has 14 residues. V was clipped by 2 bases and J by 2 bases, with 11 bases between them. CDR3 protein: CASSLTGTTYEQYF. In DNA form, the CDR3 reads TGTGCCAGCAGCTTAACCGGGACAACCTACGAGCAGTACTTC.

The chain joins TRBV5-1 to TRBJ2-5; 10 nucleotides agree with TRBD2. The germline V gene has CDR1 SGHRS and CDR2 YFSETQ. The ends lost 4 bases at V and 4 bases at J; junction bases unmatched: 7. This CDR3 has 15 amino acids. CDR3 in amino acids: CASSLPSGGGETQYF. The CDR3 DNA reads as TGCGCCAGCAGCCTTCCTAGCGGGGGAGGAGAGACCCAGTACTTC.

By sample fraction, this clone is hyperexpanded. The V gene is TRBV4-3, the J gene TRBJ2-7; possibly TRBD2 for D (5 bases). Germline values: CDR1 LGHNA, CDR2 YSLEER. CDR3 length: 16 amino acids. V was trimmed by 0 bases and J by 0 bases, leaving 12 bases between them. Here the CDR3 DNA reads TGCGCCAGCAGCCAAGAAACGGGGTTCACCTCCTACGAGCAGTACTTC. Protein: CASSQETGFTSYEQYF.

The gene calls are TRBV7-8 and TRBJ2-5; 7 nucleotides line up with TRBD2. CDR3 length: 16 residues. Germline V gene lookup returns CDR1 SGHVS and CDR2 FQNEAQ. J was trimmed by 7 bases and V by 5 bases; bases with no gene match: 16. The DNA of the CDR3 is TGTGCCAGCAGCCCGCTAATTACTAGCGCCCCCGTGACCCAGTACTTC. Translating gives CASSPLITSAPVTQYF.

The table lists this clone with a count of one. V is TRBV7-9 and J is TRBJ2-1; TRBD1 matches at 9 bases. Trimming at V came to 4 bases and at J to 2 bases, leaving 6 bases not matched to a gene. The CDR3 has 16 amino acids. Germline CDR1 and CDR2: SEHNR and FQNEAQ (reference sequence). The CDR3 DNA follows: TGTGCCAGCAGCTCGACCGGGACAGGGACCTACAATGAGCAGTTCTTC. This translates into CASSSTGTGTYNEQFF. Combining the CDR3 with reference TRBV7-9 and TRBJ2-1 gives the whole variable domain DTGVSQNPRHKITKRGQNVTFRCDPISEHNRLYWYRQTLGQGPEFLTYFQNEAQLEKSRLLSDRFSAERPKGSFSTLEIQRTEQGDSAMYLCASSSTGTGTYNEQFFGPGTRLTVL.